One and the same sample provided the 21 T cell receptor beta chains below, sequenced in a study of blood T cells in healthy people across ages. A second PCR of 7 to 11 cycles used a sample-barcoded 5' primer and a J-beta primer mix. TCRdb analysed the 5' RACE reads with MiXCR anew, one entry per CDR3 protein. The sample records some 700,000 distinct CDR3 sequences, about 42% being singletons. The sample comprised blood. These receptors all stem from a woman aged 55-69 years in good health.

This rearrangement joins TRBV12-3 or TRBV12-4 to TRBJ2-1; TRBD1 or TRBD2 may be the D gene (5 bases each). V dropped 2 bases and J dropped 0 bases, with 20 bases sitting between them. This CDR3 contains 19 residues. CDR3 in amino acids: CASSLSLLTPGTSYNEQFF. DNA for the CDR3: TGTGCCAGCAGTTTATCGCTGCTGACCCCCGGGACCTCCTACAATGAGCAGTTCTTC.

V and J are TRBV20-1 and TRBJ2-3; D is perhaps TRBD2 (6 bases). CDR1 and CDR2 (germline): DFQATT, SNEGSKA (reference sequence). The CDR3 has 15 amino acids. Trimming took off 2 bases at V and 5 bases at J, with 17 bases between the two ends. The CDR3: CSARPETGVRDTQYF. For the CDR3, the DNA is TGCAGTGCTAGACCGGAGACGGGAGTAAGAGATACGCAGTATTTT.

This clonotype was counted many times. CDR3 nucleotides: TGCGCCAGCAGCCCCTCCGGGACTAGCGGGAGTCAAAACATTCAGTACTTC. This gives the protein CASSPSGTSGSQNIQYF. This chain links TRBV4-3 with TRBJ2-4, with 14 bases lining up with TRBD2. The germline CDR1 and CDR2 sequences are LGHNA and YSLEER. The CDR3 consists of 17 residues. V shed 4 bases, J shed 5 bases, and the junction held 7 bases outside the gene matches.

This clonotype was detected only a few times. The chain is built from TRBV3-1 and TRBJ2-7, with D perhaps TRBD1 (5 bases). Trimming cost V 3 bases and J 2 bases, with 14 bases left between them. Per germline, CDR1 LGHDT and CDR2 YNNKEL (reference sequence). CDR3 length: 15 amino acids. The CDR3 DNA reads TGTGCCAGCAGCCAGCCCGACAGCGTACCCTACGAGCAGTACTTC. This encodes CASSQPDSVPYEQYF.

DNA of the CDR3: TGCGCCAGCGGTGACTCTACAGGGTTCGTTGGGACGCAGTATTTT. Its protein product is CASGDSTGFVGTQYF. The chain joins TRBV5-1 to TRBJ2-3; perhaps TRBD1 as D (6 bases). V was shortened by 7 bases and J by 9 bases, with 24 bases between the two germline ends. The CDR3 extends over 15 amino acids. In germline, CDR1 is SGHRS, CDR2 YFSETQ.

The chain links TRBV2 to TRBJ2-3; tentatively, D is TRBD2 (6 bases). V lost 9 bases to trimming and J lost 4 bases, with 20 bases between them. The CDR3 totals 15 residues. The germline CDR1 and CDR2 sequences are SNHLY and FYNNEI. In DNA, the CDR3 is TGTGCCAGTAGGACCGGGACTTCCGGGGCAGATACGCAGTATTTT. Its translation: CASRTGTSGADTQYF.

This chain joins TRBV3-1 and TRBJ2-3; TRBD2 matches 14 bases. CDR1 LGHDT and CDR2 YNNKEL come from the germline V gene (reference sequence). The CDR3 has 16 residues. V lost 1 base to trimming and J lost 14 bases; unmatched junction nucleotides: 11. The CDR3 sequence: CASSQAGTSGSRYAYF. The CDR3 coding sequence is TGTGCCAGCAGCCAAGCCGGGACTAGCGGGAGCAGATACGCGTATTTT.

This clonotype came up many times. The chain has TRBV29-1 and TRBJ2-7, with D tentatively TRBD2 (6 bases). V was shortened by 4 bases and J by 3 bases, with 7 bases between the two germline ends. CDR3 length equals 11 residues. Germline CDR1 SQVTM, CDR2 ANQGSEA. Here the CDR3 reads CSVAGSYEQYF. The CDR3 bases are TGCAGCGTTGCCGGGAGCTACGAGCAGTACTTC.

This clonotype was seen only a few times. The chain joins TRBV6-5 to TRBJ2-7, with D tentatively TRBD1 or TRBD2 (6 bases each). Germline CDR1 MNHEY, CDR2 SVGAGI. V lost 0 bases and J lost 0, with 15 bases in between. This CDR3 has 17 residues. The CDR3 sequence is CASSYSSKGGSSYEQYF. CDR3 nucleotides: TGTGCCAGCAGTTACTCAAGCAAAGGGGGGAGCTCCTACGAGCAGTACTTC.

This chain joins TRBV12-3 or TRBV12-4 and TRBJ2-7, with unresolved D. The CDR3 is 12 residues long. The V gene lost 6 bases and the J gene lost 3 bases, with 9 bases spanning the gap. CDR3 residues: CASSTTRYEQYF. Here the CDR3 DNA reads TGTGCCAGCAGCACGACACGCTACGAGCAGTACTTC.

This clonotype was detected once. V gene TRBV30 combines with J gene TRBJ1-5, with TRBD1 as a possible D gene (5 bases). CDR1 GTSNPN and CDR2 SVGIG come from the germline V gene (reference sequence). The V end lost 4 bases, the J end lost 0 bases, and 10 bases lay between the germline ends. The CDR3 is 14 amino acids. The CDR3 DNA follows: TGTGCCTGGACTGACAGTCATAGCAATCAGCCCCAGCATTTT. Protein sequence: CAWTDSHSNQPQHF.

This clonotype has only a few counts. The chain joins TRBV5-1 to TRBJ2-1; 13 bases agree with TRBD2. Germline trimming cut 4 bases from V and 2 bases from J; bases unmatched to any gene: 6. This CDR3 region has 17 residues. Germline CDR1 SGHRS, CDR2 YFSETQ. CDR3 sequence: CASSTRLAGGTYNEQFF. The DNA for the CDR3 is TGCGCCAGCAGCACCAGACTAGCGGGAGGTACCTACAATGAGCAGTTCTTC.

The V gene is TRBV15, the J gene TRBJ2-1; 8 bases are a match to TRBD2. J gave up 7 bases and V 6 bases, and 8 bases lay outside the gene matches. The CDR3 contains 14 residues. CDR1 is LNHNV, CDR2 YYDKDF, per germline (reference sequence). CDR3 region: CATSFGGARNEQFF. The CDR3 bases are TGTGCCACCAGTTTCGGGGGGGCTAGGAATGAGCAGTTCTTC.

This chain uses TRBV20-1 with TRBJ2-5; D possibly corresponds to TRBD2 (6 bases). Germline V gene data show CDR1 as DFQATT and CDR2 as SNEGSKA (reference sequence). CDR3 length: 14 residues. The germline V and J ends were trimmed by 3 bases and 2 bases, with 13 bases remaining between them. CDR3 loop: CSASGGRLQETQYF. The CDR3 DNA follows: TGCAGTGCTAGTGGGGGGAGGCTTCAAGAGACCCAGTACTTC.

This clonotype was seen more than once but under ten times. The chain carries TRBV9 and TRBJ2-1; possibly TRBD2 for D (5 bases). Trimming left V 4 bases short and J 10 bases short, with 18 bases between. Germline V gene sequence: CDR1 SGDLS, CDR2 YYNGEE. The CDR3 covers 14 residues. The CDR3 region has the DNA TGTGCCAGCAGCTCCAGGACTCTTCTTAGGGAGCAGTTCTTC. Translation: CASSSRTLLREQFF.

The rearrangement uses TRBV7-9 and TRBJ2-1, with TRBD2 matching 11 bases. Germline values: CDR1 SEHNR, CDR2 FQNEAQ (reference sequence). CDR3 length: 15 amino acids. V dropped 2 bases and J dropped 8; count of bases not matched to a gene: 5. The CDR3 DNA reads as TGTGCCAGCAGCTTACTAGCGGGGGGCCACGATGAGCAGTTCTTC. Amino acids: CASSLLAGGHDEQFF.

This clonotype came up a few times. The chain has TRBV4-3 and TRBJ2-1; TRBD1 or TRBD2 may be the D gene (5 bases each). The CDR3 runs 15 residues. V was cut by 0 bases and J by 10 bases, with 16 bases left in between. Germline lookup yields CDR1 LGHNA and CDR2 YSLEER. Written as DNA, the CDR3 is TGCGCCAGCAGCCAAGAACCCCTTGGGGGACGCGAGCAGTTCTTC. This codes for CASSQEPLGGREQFF.

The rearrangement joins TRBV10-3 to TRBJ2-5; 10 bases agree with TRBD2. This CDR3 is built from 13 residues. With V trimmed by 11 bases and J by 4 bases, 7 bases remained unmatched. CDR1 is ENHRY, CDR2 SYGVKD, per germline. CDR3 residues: CASQRGGRETQYF. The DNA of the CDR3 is TGTGCCTCTCAGCGGGGGGGCCGAGAGACCCAGTACTTC.

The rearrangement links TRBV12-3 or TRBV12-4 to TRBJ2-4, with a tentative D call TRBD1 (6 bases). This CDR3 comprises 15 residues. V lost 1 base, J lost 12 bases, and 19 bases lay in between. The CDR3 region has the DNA TGTGCCAGCAGTTTAGGGACAGCCGGCTTAGACACTCAGTACTTC. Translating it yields CASSLGTAGLDTQYF.

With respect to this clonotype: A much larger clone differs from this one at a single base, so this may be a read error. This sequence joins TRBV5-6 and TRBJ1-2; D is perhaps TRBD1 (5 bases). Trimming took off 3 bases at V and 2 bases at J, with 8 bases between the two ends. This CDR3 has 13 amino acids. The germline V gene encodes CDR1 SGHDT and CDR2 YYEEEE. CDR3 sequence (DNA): TGTGCCAGCAGCTCCCAGGGAAACTATGGCTACACCTTC. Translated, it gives CASSSQGNYGYTF. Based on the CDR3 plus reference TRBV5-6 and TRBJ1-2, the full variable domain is DAGVTQSPTHLIKTRGQQVTLRCSPKSGHDTVSWYQQALGQGPQFIFQYYEEEERQRGNFPDRFSGHQFPNYSSELNVNALLLGDSALYLCASSSQGNYGYTFGSGTRLTVV.

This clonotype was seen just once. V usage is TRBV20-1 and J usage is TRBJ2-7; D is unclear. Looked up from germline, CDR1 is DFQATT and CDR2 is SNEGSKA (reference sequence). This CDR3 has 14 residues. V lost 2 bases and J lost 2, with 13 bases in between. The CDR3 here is CSARSIGLTYEQYF. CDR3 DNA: TGCAGTGCTAGAAGTATAGGTCTAACCTACGAGCAGTACTTC.